The 13 T cell receptor beta chains reported below all come from one sample, sequenced in a study of cytomegalovirus exposure and HLA in healthy donors. PCR primers comprised 60 Vbeta and 13 Jbeta primers. The repertoire was sequenced with immunoSEQ multiplex PCR; TCRdb's copy has only in-frame clones and lacks some. The data contain fewer than 150,000 clones, 73% of them singletons. Source material: PBMCs. These receptors all stem from a woman aged 40 to 49 in good health and CMV-seronegative.

The chain links TRBV6-4 to TRBJ1-1; 7 nucleotides align to TRBD1. Germline lookup yields CDR1 MRHNA and CDR2 SNTAGT. J was trimmed by 1 base and V by 0 bases; bases with no gene match: 2. The CDR3 runs to 15 residues. The chain's CDR3 is CASSDSAGGNTEAFF. Here the CDR3 DNA reads TGTGCCAGCAGTGACTCTGCAGGGGGGAACACTGAAGCTTTCTTT.

This clone was counted between two and nine times. At one of its ends the junction is not consistent with the germline gene, which may arise from a read error. The V call is TRBV7-2, the J call TRBJ2-5, with TRBD2 matching over 12 bases. Germline V gene sequence: CDR1 SGHTA, CDR2 FQGNSA. CDR3 length: 16 amino acids. The CDR3 sequence is CANSLGSSGGGETQYF. CDR3 nucleotides: TGTGCCAACAGCTTAGGTTCTAGCGGGGGGGGAGAGACCCAGTACTTC.

The chain has TRBV30 and TRBJ1-6, with 10 bases that match TRBD1. The CDR3 has 16 residues. Looked up from germline, CDR1 is GTSNPN and CDR2 is SVGIG (reference sequence). With V trimmed by 2 bases and J by 10 bases, 11 bases remained unmatched. This CDR3 is CAWSLQTGGLRSPLHF. The CDR3 DNA is TGTGCCTGGAGTTTACAGACAGGGGGCCTTCGATCACCCCTCCACTTT.

The chain recombines TRBV11-2 with TRBJ1-1; 7 nucleotides match TRBD1. This CDR3 comprises 15 residues. CDR1 and CDR2 (germline): SGHAT, FQNNGV. Trimming took 5 bases from V and 0 from J; bases not matched to a gene: 6. For the CDR3, the DNA is TGTGCCAGCAGCCAGACGGGACAGCTGAACACTGAAGCTTTCTTT. Protein sequence: CASSQTGQLNTEAFF. Complete variable domain (other parts from reference TRBV11-2 and TRBJ1-1): EAGVAQSPRYKIIEKRQSVAFWCNPISGHATLYWYQQILGQGPKLLIQFQNNGVVDDSQLPKDRFSAERLKGVDSTLKIQPAKLEDSAVYLCASSQTGQLNTEAFFGQGTRLTVV.

The chain joins TRBV6-5 to TRBJ1-4, with D possibly matching TRBD1 (5 bases). The CDR3 consists of 15 residues. The ends were cut back, 5 bases at V and 5 bases at J, with 15 bases in the middle. Germline lookup yields CDR1 MNHEY and CDR2 SVGAGI. CDR3 nucleotide sequence: TGTGCCAGCAGTCGGCAGACAGAGCCAAATGAAAAACTGTTTTTT. Its translation is CASSRQTEPNEKLFF.

This clone was observed a few times. The rearrangement joins TRBV7-2 to TRBJ2-7, with D possibly being TRBD1 (6 bases). The CDR3 extends over 12 amino acids. V gave up 5 bases and J gave up 6 bases, with 11 bases separating them. In germline, CDR1 is SGHTA, CDR2 FQGNSA. Here the CDR3 reads CASSRDTSEQYF. For the CDR3, the DNA is TGTGCCAGCAGCCGGGACACCTCCGAGCAGTACTTC.

The chain joins TRBV7-3 to TRBJ1-1; D is unresolved. This CDR3 is 13 amino acids long. Germline V gene sequence: CDR1 SGHTA, CDR2 FQGTGA. V lost 5 bases to trimming and J lost 2 bases, with 9 bases between them. CDR3 loop: CASSRGYNTEAFF. The DNA of the CDR3 is TGTGCCAGCAGCCGCGGGTATAACACTGAAGCTTTCTTT.

J is TRBJ1-4 and V is TRBV7-2; 12 bases agree with TRBD1. The CDR3 runs to 15 residues. The V gene end was trimmed by 5 bases and the J gene end by 8 bases; junction bases not matched to a gene: 6. The V gene's germline CDR1 is SGHTA and CDR2 FQGNSA. The CDR3 sequence: CASSVDGTGGEKLFF. The CDR3, as DNA: TGTGCCAGCAGCGTCGACGGGACAGGGGGCGAAAAACTGTTTTTT.

V gene TRBV27 combines with J gene TRBJ1-6, with 7 positions matching TRBD1. V was clipped by 6 bases and J by 1 base; unmatched bases: 3. Germline lookup yields CDR1 MNHEY and CDR2 SMNVEV (reference sequence). The CDR3 runs 15 residues. CDR3 DNA: TGTGCCAGCAGGGAACAGGGGTCCTATAATTCACCCCTCCACTTT. Residues: CASREQGSYNSPLHF.

This clone turned up a few times. The gene calls are TRBV9 and TRBJ2-3; 11 positions match TRBD2. The trim removed 5 bases at V and 5 bases at J, leaving 7 bases unmatched. The CDR3 has 15 residues. Per germline, CDR1 SGDLS and CDR2 YYNGEE. CDR3 coding DNA: TGTGCCAGCAGTTTTAGCGGGGGGGCGTTAGATACGCAGTATTTT. Its translation is CASSFSGGALDTQYF.

This clone turned up a few times. The chain has TRBV5-6 and TRBJ2-4; D is unclear. The CDR3 extends over 14 amino acids. Trimming removed 1 base at V and 0 bases at J, with 5 bases between. The germline gives CDR1 SGHDT, CDR2 YYEEEE. CDR3 loop: CASSLSGAKNIQYF. The CDR3 coding sequence is TGTGCCAGCAGCTTGTCGGGAGCCAAAAACATTCAGTACTTC.

This chain links TRBV29-1 with TRBJ2-7; D is possibly TRBD1 (7 bases). The V end lost 7 bases, the J end lost 2 bases, and 15 bases lay between the germline ends. The CDR3 is made up of 13 amino acids. Germline CDR1 is SQVTM and CDR2 is ANQGSEA. CDR3 bases: TGCAGCGGCGGGACAGCTACCCCCTACGAGCAGTACTTC. It specifies CSGGTATPYEQYF.

The chain carries TRBV5-8 and TRBJ2-3, with TRBD2 identical over 14 bases. J lost 5 bases, V lost 4 bases, and 6 bases had no gene match. Germline CDR1 and CDR2: SGHTS and YDEGEE. The CDR3 is made up of 16 amino acids. The CDR3, as DNA: TGTGCCAGCAGCGCGGGACTAGCGGGAGTGGTAGATACGCAGTATTTT. This gives the protein CASSAGLAGVVDTQYF. The whole variable domain, filled in from reference TRBV5-8 and TRBJ2-3, reads EAGVTQSPTHLIKTRGQQATLRCSPISGHTSVYWYQQALGLGLQFLLWYDEGEERNRGNFPPRFSGRQFPNYSSELNVNALELEDSALYLCASSAGLAGVVDTQYFGPGTRLTVL.